A single sample is the source of the 28 T cell receptor beta chains below, sequenced in a study of CD8+ T cells in alopecia areata. Sequencing templates came from extracted RNA that was reverse transcribed into cDNA. Measured with immunoSEQ multiplex PCR; TCRdb has only the in-frame clones, and not every one. The table includes 120,000 to 150,000 clones, around 87% detected once. Sequencing was performed on CD8+ T cells sorted from blood, taken at week 0. These receptors originate from a human donor with alopecia areata.

The rearrangement uses TRBV7-9 and TRBJ2-7; 7 bases are a match to TRBD1. V shed 5 bases and J 2 bases; nucleotides not matched to a gene: 6. CDR1 and CDR2 (germline): SEHNR, FQNEAQ (reference sequence). The CDR3 totals 14 residues. The CDR3 DNA is TGTGCCAGCAGCACCGGGACAGCCGCCTACGAGCAGTACTTC. This codes for CASSTGTAAYEQYF.

The V call is TRBV29-1, the J call TRBJ2-2; D not certain. The V gene lost 5 bases and the J gene lost 0 bases, with 7 bases spanning the gap. CDR3 length: 13 residues. Germline CDR1 is SQVTM and CDR2 is ANQGSEA. The CDR3 loop reads CSVTAANTGELFF. Here the CDR3 DNA reads TGCAGCGTTACGGCAGCGAACACCGGGGAGCTGTTTTTT.

V is TRBV27 and J is TRBJ2-7; D unclear. CDR3 length: 15 amino acids. Germline assignment: CDR1 MNHEY and CDR2 SMNVEV (reference sequence). V was trimmed by 5 bases and J by 2 bases, leaving 16 bases between them. This chain's CDR3 is CASSPPAWATYEQYF. For the CDR3, the DNA is TGTGCCAGCAGTCCTCCGGCGTGGGCTACCTACGAGCAGTACTTC.

The gene calls are TRBV13 and TRBJ2-1, with no clear D. The germline V gene has CDR1 PRHDT and CDR2 FYEKMQ (reference sequence). V was clipped by 2 bases and J by 7 bases, with 9 bases between them. The CDR3 has 13 residues. CDR3 nucleotide sequence: TGTGCCAGCAGCTTAATAAGTGTTAATGAGCAGTTCTTC. This codes for CASSLISVNEQFF.

The rearrangement links TRBV7-9 to TRBJ2-7, with 9 bases lining up with TRBD1. The CDR3 has 15 amino acids. V shed 5 bases, J shed 8 bases, and the junction held 13 bases outside the gene matches. Germline V lookup: CDR1 SEHNR, CDR2 FQNEAQ (reference sequence). In DNA, the CDR3 is TGTGCCAGCAGCGCTCCCGGGACAGGGTTTGGGCAGCAGTACTTC. Amino acid sequence: CASSAPGTGFGQQYF. The full variable domain, completed using reference TRBV7-9 and TRBJ2-7, is DTGVSQNPRHKITKRGQNVTFRCDPISEHNRLYWYRQTLGQGPEFLTYFQNEAQLEKSRLLSDRFSAERPKGSFSTLEIQRTEQGDSAMYLCASSAPGTGFGQQYFGPGTRLTVT.

This chain uses TRBV9 with TRBJ2-3, with D perhaps TRBD2 (5 bases). The germline CDR1 and CDR2 sequences are SGDLS and YYNGEE. The CDR3 totals 14 residues. The V end was cut by 5 bases, the J end by 5 bases, with 15 bases between. DNA for the CDR3: TGTGCCAGCAGGAAGACTGAGGGAATAGATACGCAGTATTTT. This codes for CASRKTEGIDTQYF.

V and J are TRBV9 and TRBJ2-1; unclear D gene. V was clipped by 3 bases and J by 6 bases, with 10 bases between them. The CDR3 has 13 amino acids. In germline, CDR1 is SGDLS, CDR2 YYNGEE. The CDR3: CASSDQWGNEQFF. CDR3 nucleotide sequence: TGTGCCAGCAGCGACCAGTGGGGCAATGAGCAGTTCTTC.

The chain uses TRBV6-5 and TRBJ2-2; D may correspond to TRBD1 or TRBD2 (6 bases each). The length of the CDR3 is 14 residues. From germline, CDR1 is MNHEY and CDR2 SVGAGI. V was cut by 4 bases and J by 5 bases, with 11 bases left in between. In DNA, the CDR3 is TGTGCCAGCAGTTGGGGGGCACTTACCGGGGAGCTGTTTTTT. This codes for CASSWGALTGELFF.

V gene TRBV14 combines with J gene TRBJ2-7; D call uncertain. Trimming pared 4 bases from V and 4 bases from J, leaving 8 bases between. Germline V CDR1 and CDR2: SGHDN, FVKESK. CDR3 length: 12 residues. CDR3 protein: CASSLSVYEQYF. The CDR3 region has the DNA TGTGCCAGCAGCCTATCGGTGTACGAGCAGTACTTC. The complete variable domain, with remaining parts taken from reference TRBV14 and TRBJ2-7, reads EAGVTQFPSHSVIEKGQTVTLRCDPISGHDNLYWYRRVMGKEIKFLLHFVKESKQDESGMPNNRFLAERTGGTYSTLKVQPAELEDSGVYFCASSLSVYEQYFGPGTRLTVT.

CDR3 sequence: CASSLSVLGAGYTF. For the CDR3, the DNA is TGTGCCAGCAGTTTATCGGTGTTAGGGGCCGGCTACACCTTC. The rearrangement joins TRBV27 to TRBJ1-2; perhaps TRBD1 as D (5 bases). V dropped 0 bases and J dropped 8 bases, with 13 bases sitting between them. The CDR3 extends over 14 amino acids. Germline V gives CDR1 MNHEY, CDR2 SMNVEV (reference sequence).

The chain has TRBV7-9 and TRBJ2-7, with D hard to call. CDR1 is SEHNR and CDR2 is FQNEAQ in the germline V gene (reference sequence). V dropped 2 bases and J dropped 6 bases, with 14 bases sitting between them. The CDR3 has 14 residues. The DNA for the CDR3 is TGTGCCAGCAGCTTAAGTACTAATTTGGGCGAGCAGTACTTC. It codes for CASSLSTNLGEQYF.

The chain recombines TRBV7-9 with TRBJ2-1; D is unclear. CDR1 is SEHNR and CDR2 is FQNEAQ in the germline V gene (reference sequence). This CDR3 contains 13 residues. V was pared by 1 base and J by 10 bases, with 11 bases between. The CDR3 is CASSLVVEDEQFF. The CDR3 bases are TGTGCCAGCAGCTTAGTCGTAGAGGACGAGCAGTTCTTC.

This chain uses TRBV4-1 with TRBJ1-1; 7 bases match TRBD1. V dropped 0 bases and J dropped 1; count of bases not matched to a gene: 2. CDR1 MGHRA and CDR2 YSYEKL come from the germline V gene. This CDR3 comprises 15 residues. The chain's CDR3 is CASSQDDRANTEAFF. The CDR3 DNA follows: TGCGCCAGCAGCCAAGATGACAGGGCGAACACTGAAGCTTTCTTT.

This chain connects TRBV19 to TRBJ2-1; TRBD1 is a possible D gene (6 bases). With 3 bases removed from V and 5 bases from J, the gap between germline ends came to 8 bases. This CDR3 contains 13 residues. Germline assignment: CDR1 LNHDA and CDR2 SQIVND (reference sequence). The CDR3 region has the DNA TGTGCCAGTAGTATGGGGGCAGACAATGAGCAGTTCTTC. Protein: CASSMGADNEQFF.

A single count supports this clone. This chain links TRBV7-9 with TRBJ1-5; maybe TRBD1 (5 bases). V lost 4 bases and J 5 bases, leaving 15 bases between the germline ends. Germline V gene sequence: CDR1 SEHNR, CDR2 FQNEAQ (reference sequence). This CDR3 region has 15 residues. For the CDR3, the DNA is TGTGCCAGCAGCTCGGGGGGACTGCTATATCAGCCCCAGCATTTT. Translating gives CASSSGGLLYQPQHF.

The chain has TRBV6-1 and TRBJ2-2; the D gene is possibly TRBD1 (5 bases). Germline V gene data show CDR1 as MNHNS and CDR2 as SASEGT. V lost 4 bases and J lost 0, with 12 bases in between. This CDR3 contains 16 residues. In DNA, the CDR3 is TGTGCCAGCAGTGTATACAGGTCCGCGAACACCGGGGAGCTGTTTTTT. Its translation: CASSVYRSANTGELFF.

This rearrangement joins TRBV27 to TRBJ2-7, with 8 bases aligning to TRBD1. V was clipped by 6 bases and J by 5 bases; unmatched bases: 3. Per the germline V gene, CDR1 is MNHEY and CDR2 is SMNVEV (reference sequence). There are 12 residues in the CDR3. The chain's CDR3 is CASRAGGDEQYF. For the CDR3, the DNA is TGTGCCAGCAGGGCAGGGGGCGACGAGCAGTACTTC.

The CDR3 here is CASSRLPGQGNNEQFF. DNA of the CDR3: TGTGCCAGCAGCCGCCTTCCGGGACAGGGGAACAATGAGCAGTTCTTC. The chain joins TRBV27 to TRBJ2-1; 10 positions agree with TRBD1. In germline, CDR1 is MNHEY, CDR2 SMNVEV (reference sequence). The CDR3 has 16 amino acids. V dropped 6 bases and J dropped 5; count of bases not matched to a gene: 10.

V usage is TRBV18 and J usage is TRBJ1-2, with D hard to call. Germline loops: CDR1 KGHSH, CDR2 LQKENI. The CDR3 extends over 14 amino acids. The V end was cut by 3 bases, the J end by 4 bases, with 12 bases between. CDR3 protein: CASSPSDLVYGYTF. Here the CDR3 DNA reads TGTGCCAGCTCACCGAGCGATCTAGTCTATGGCTACACCTTC.

The CDR3 DNA is TGTGCCAGCAGCCTACAGGGTTCCCTTAACTATGGCTACACCTTC. Translation: CASSLQGSLNYGYTF. The rearrangement joins TRBV5-4 to TRBJ1-2; the D gene is possibly TRBD1 (6 bases). Trimming left V 4 bases short and J 1 base short, with 14 bases between. This CDR3 spans 15 amino acids. The germline V gene encodes CDR1 SGHNT and CDR2 YYREEE (reference sequence).

Regarding this clone: The germline gene is not matched at one end of the junction; a read error may be the cause. The chain joins TRBV2 to TRBJ2-7; 7 bases match TRBD2. CDR1 and CDR2 from the germline V gene are SNHLY and FYNNEI. The CDR3 covers 16 residues. The CDR3 DNA follows: TGTGCCAGCAGTCAAGCGCAGTCGGGAGGTTCTCACGAGCAGTACTTC. Protein sequence: CASSQAQSGGSHEQYF.

The gene calls are TRBV6-5 and TRBJ2-1; 7 bases line up with TRBD1. After removal of 2 bases from V and 0 bases from J, the junction contained 4 bases not matched to a gene. Germline V gene data show CDR1 as MNHEY and CDR2 as SVGAGI. This CDR3 region has 16 residues. CDR3 nucleotide sequence: TGTGCCAGCAGTTACCTGGGACAGAGCTCCTACAATGAGCAGTTCTTC. Amino acids: CASSYLGQSSYNEQFF.

The V and J genes are TRBV7-2 and TRBJ2-1; 11 nucleotides line up with TRBD2. The CDR3 loop spans 15 amino acids. The V gene's germline CDR1 is SGHTA and CDR2 FQGNSA. With V trimmed by 4 bases and J by 7 bases, 6 bases remained unmatched. The CDR3 sequence: CASSSVAGGPNEQFF. The CDR3 DNA follows: TGTGCCAGCAGCTCCGTAGCGGGGGGGCCGAATGAGCAGTTCTTC.

The chain uses TRBV27 and TRBJ1-2; the D is unclear. The ends were cut back, 6 bases at V and 8 bases at J, with 13 bases in the middle. The V gene's germline CDR1 is MNHEY and CDR2 SMNVEV (reference sequence). The CDR3 runs to 12 residues. The CDR3 DNA reads as TGTGCCAGCAGCCGGGTCGGGAGGGGCTACACCTTC. Protein: CASSRVGRGYTF.

The chain joins TRBV5-1 to TRBJ2-7, with a weak D call TRBD1 (5 bases). Germline CDR1 SGHRS, CDR2 YFSETQ. The ends were cut back, 1 base at V and 0 bases at J, with 8 bases in the middle. The CDR3 is 14 residues long. This CDR3 reads CASSLRQGSYEQYF. CDR3 sequence (DNA): TGCGCCAGCAGCTTGAGGCAGGGCTCCTACGAGCAGTACTTC.

This chain uses TRBV6-1 with TRBJ2-7; D gene unclear. Germline V gene sequence: CDR1 MNHNS, CDR2 SASEGT. V was trimmed by 3 bases and J by 2 bases, leaving 17 bases between them. The CDR3 contains 16 residues. The CDR3 is CASSEGPVGNPYEQYF. The CDR3 nucleotides read TGTGCCAGCAGTGAGGGCCCCGTTGGTAACCCCTACGAGCAGTACTTC.

This clone has only one observation. The genes are TRBV27 and TRBJ2-5; D may correspond to TRBD1 or TRBD2 (5 bases each). The CDR3 spans 14 residues. The germline gives CDR1 MNHEY, CDR2 SMNVEV (reference sequence). V was trimmed by 3 bases and J by 5 bases, leaving 13 bases between them. CDR3 sequence reads: CASSFRGSGETQYF. In nucleotides, the CDR3 is TGTGCCAGCAGTTTTAGGGGTTCGGGGGAGACCCAGTACTTC.

The genes are TRBV6-1 and TRBJ2-3; unclear D gene. Per the germline V gene, CDR1 is MNHNS and CDR2 is SASEGT. Trimming removed 2 bases at V and 0 bases at J, with 12 bases between. CDR3 length equals 16 residues. The CDR3 bases are TGTGCCAGCAGTGAACCTGCAGACACTAGCACAGATACGCAGTATTTT. Protein sequence: CASSEPADTSTDTQYF.